A single sample gave rise to the 18 T cell receptor beta chains below, sequenced in a study of shared clonotypes between healthy human individuals (dated by TCRdb to about 2020). The library was made by the immunoSEQ multiplex PCR assay. TCRdb took over this immuneACCESS table, retaining in-frame rearrangements with V and J assigned. Such tables are incomplete; in checked studies, under half of the missing clones stem from an unresolved V gene, and the remainder is unexplained. A total of some 2.4 million clones appear in this sample, 80% to 95% of them only once. The ten largest make up more than 0.35% of the sample. Specimen: naive CD4+ T cells from PBMCs. The sample's cell subset or site label is to be understood as: CD45RA+ positively selected. The receptors shown here come from a man aged 18 to 29 in good health. Some clones in this sample may be carry-over from other donors' samples.

This chain connects TRBV6-6 to TRBJ1-1, with a tentative D call TRBD1 (6 bases). The CDR3 length is 12 residues. Germline assignment: CDR1 MNHNY and CDR2 SVGAGI (reference sequence). The V end was cut by 7 bases, the J end by 5 bases, with 11 bases between. This CDR3 reads CASMIGQTEAFF. CDR3 sequence (DNA): TGTGCCAGCATGATAGGACAGACTGAAGCTTTCTTT.

The J gene is TRBJ2-2, the V gene TRBV6-5; 8 positions agree with TRBD2. Germline assignment: CDR1 MNHEY and CDR2 SVGAGI. V shed 7 bases and J 6 bases; nucleotides not matched to a gene: 7. CDR3 length equals 14 residues. The CDR3 region is CASKPAGASGELFF. CDR3 nucleotides: TGTGCCAGCAAACCAGCGGGAGCGTCCGGGGAGCTGTTTTTT.

This clone was seen more than once but under ten times. The V and J genes are TRBV28 and TRBJ1-1; 9 nucleotides match TRBD1. Losses at the gene ends were 6 bases for V and 10 bases for J; bases not matched to a gene: 3. CDR1 is MDHEN and CDR2 is SYDVKM in the germline V gene. The CDR3 has 11 amino acids. The CDR3 nucleotides read TGTGCCAGCAGCAAGGGACAGGGAGCTTTCTTT. Translated: CASSKGQGAFF.

This rearrangement joins TRBV11-2 to TRBJ2-7, with D possibly being TRBD2 (6 bases). Germline V CDR1 and CDR2: SGHAT, FQNNGV. The CDR3 covers 13 residues. The germline V and J ends were trimmed by 1 base and 6 bases, with 10 bases remaining between them. CDR3 nucleotides: TGTGCCAGCAGCTTAGGGGGGGAGCGCGAGCAGTACTTC. Amino acids: CASSLGGEREQYF.

The rearrangement joins TRBV7-2 to TRBJ2-1, with 14 bases identical to TRBD2. V lost 7 bases and J lost 7; bases outside the gene matches: 6. Germline-derived CDR1 and CDR2 are SGHTA and FQGNSA. CDR3 length equals 15 residues. Here the CDR3 DNA reads TGTGCCAGCACCGGACTAGCGGGAGGCGGGAATGAGCAGTTCTTC. Protein: CASTGLAGGGNEQFF.

The rearrangement joins TRBV5-4 to TRBJ1-5, with no clear D. The CDR3 length is 13 residues. Trimming left V 10 bases short and J 4 bases short, with 15 bases between. In germline, CDR1 is SGHNT, CDR2 YYREEE (reference sequence). CDR3 coding DNA: TGTGCCTTTACCGCGGGTTGGAATCAGCCCCAGCATTTT. Protein sequence: CAFTAGWNQPQHF.

This clone was observed a single time. V usage is TRBV7-9 and J usage is TRBJ1-4; D may be TRBD1 (6 bases). Per germline, CDR1 SEHNR and CDR2 FQNEAQ (reference sequence). Trimming cost V 5 bases and J 11 bases, with 18 bases left between them. The CDR3 length is 14 residues. The CDR3 DNA sequence: TGTGCCAGCAGCAGAGGGGGGGACATAGGGAAACTGTTTTTT. This translates into CASSRGGDIGKLFF.

Notes on this clone: This sample includes further DNA sequences coding for the same CDR3. This chain joins TRBV28 and TRBJ2-7; possibly TRBD1 for D (6 bases). Germline CDR1 and CDR2: MDHEN and SYDVKM. The ends were cut back, 4 bases at V and 3 bases at J, with 13 bases in the middle. The CDR3 runs to 14 residues. The CDR3 protein is CASSSPGQGYEQYF. For the CDR3, the DNA is TGTGCCAGCAGTTCCCCGGGACAAGGCTACGAGCAGTACTTC.

This rearrangement joins TRBV11-2 to TRBJ2-1, with a weak D call TRBD2 (6 bases). This CDR3 is built from 13 residues. V lost 5 bases to trimming and J lost 4 bases, with 9 bases between them. Germline assignment: CDR1 SGHAT and CDR2 FQNNGV. The CDR3: CASSGGLYNEQFF. The CDR3 DNA sequence: TGTGCCAGCAGCGGAGGACTATACAATGAGCAGTTCTTC. The complete variable domain, with remaining parts taken from reference TRBV11-2 and TRBJ2-1, reads EAGVAQSPRYKIIEKRQSVAFWCNPISGHATLYWYQQILGQGPKLLIQFQNNGVVDDSQLPKDRFSAERLKGVDSTLKIQPAKLEDSAVYLCASSGGLYNEQFFGPGTRLTVL.

Details on this clone: Distinct nucleotide sequences in the sample also encode this CDR3. The rearrangement joins TRBV9 to TRBJ2-2; 8 positions match TRBD2. The ends lost 7 bases at V and 2 bases at J; junction bases unmatched: 7. The CDR3 is made up of 15 amino acids. The germline V gene has CDR1 SGDLS and CDR2 YYNGEE. The CDR3 sequence is CASSTSGVNTGELFF. DNA of the CDR3: TGTGCCAGCTCTACTAGCGGAGTCAACACCGGGGAGCTGTTTTTT.

CDR3 bases: TGTGCCAGCAGCCAAGATCTGGGGACAGGCTATGGCTACACCTTC. It encodes CASSQDLGTGYGYTF. This chain connects TRBV14 to TRBJ1-2; TRBD1 aligns across 8 bases. V was clipped by 0 bases and J by 4 bases; unmatched bases: 4. This CDR3 contains 15 residues. Germline V gene data show CDR1 as SGHDN and CDR2 as FVKESK.

The V call is TRBV29-1, the J call TRBJ1-2; D unclear. This CDR3 contains 15 residues. V lost 6 bases to trimming and J lost 0 bases, with 17 bases between them. Germline CDR1 is SQVTM and CDR2 is ANQGSEA. CDR3 protein: CSVALVAASNYGYTF. The CDR3 DNA follows: TGCAGCGTCGCCCTAGTAGCAGCATCTAACTATGGCTACACCTTC. Using reference TRBV29-1 and TRBJ1-2 for the parts outside the CDR3, the full variable domain is SAVISQKPSRDICQRGTSLTIQCQVDSQVTMMFWYRQQPGQSLTLIATANQGSEATYESGFVIDKFPISRPNLTFSTLTVSNMSPEDSSIYLCSVALVAASNYGYTFGSGTRLTVV.

This chain joins TRBV28 and TRBJ2-3; D might be TRBD2 (5 bases). CDR3 length equals 14 residues. From germline, CDR1 is MDHEN and CDR2 SYDVKM. The V and J ends lost 7 bases and 4 bases respectively, with 15 bases between them. The CDR3 nucleotides read TGTGCCAGCACCCTAGCTGGCGGTGCAGATACGCAGTATTTT. This translates into CASTLAGGADTQYF.

The chain recombines TRBV2 with TRBJ2-1, with 8 bases aligning to TRBD2. CDR3 size: 15 residues. V shed 0 bases, J shed 2 bases, and the junction held 0 bases outside the gene matches. The germline gives CDR1 SNHLY, CDR2 FYNNEI. CDR3 nucleotides: TGTGCCAGCAGTGAAGCGGGACTAGCCTACAATGAGCAGTTCTTC. This encodes CASSEAGLAYNEQFF. The full variable domain, completed using reference TRBV2 and TRBJ2-1, is EPEVTQTPSHQVTQMGQEVILRCVPISNHLYFYWYRQILGQKVEFLVSFYNNEISEKSEIFDDQFSVERPDGSNFTLKIRSTKLEDSAMYFCASSEAGLAYNEQFFGPGTRLTVL.

The chain carries TRBV7-2 and TRBJ2-1; TRBD2 might be the D (5 bases). CDR1 and CDR2 (germline): SGHTA, FQGNSA. The CDR3 is 14 amino acids. V lost 1 base to trimming and J lost 5 bases, with 9 bases between them. CDR3 bases: TGTGCCAGCAGCTTAGGTGGGAGCAACAATGAGCAGTTCTTC. It yields the protein CASSLGGSNNEQFF.

The chain links TRBV7-2 to TRBJ1-1; D unresolved. The V end was cut by 3 bases, the J end by 3 bases, with 17 bases between. Germline CDR1 and CDR2: SGHTA and FQGNSA. The CDR3 consists of 16 residues. The CDR3 spells CASSFIRASGDTEAFF. The DNA of the CDR3 is TGTGCCAGCAGCTTTATTCGGGCCTCTGGGGACACTGAAGCTTTCTTT.

This rearrangement joins TRBV27 to TRBJ2-7, with unresolved D. From germline, CDR1 is MNHEY and CDR2 SMNVEV (reference sequence). V dropped 4 bases and J dropped 6 bases, with 19 bases sitting between them. The CDR3 totals 15 residues. CDR3 sequence (DNA): TGTGCCAGCAGTTGGGGTCCCGCCGGAATCGGCGAGCAGTACTTC. It translates to CASSWGPAGIGEQYF.

The chain couples TRBV4-3 to TRBJ2-7, with 7 bases that match TRBD2. V lost 0 bases to trimming and J lost 1 base; unmatched junction nucleotides: 6. This CDR3 has 16 residues. Per germline, CDR1 LGHNA and CDR2 YSLEER. This CDR3 is CASSQDRASGSYEQYF. The DNA of the CDR3 is TGCGCCAGCAGCCAAGATCGGGCTAGCGGTTCCTACGAGCAGTACTTC.